This TCR beta chain was retrieved from a study of blood T cell repertoires in COVID-19. The repertoire was sequenced with immunoSEQ multiplex PCR; TCRdb's copy has only in-frame clones and lacks some. The sample lists around 76,000 clones, more than 60% occurring once. CDR3 length equals 12 residues. Germline V CDR1 and CDR2: SGDLS, YYNGEE. Trimming took 3 bases from V and 5 from J, leaving 9 bases between them. This clone was detected only a few times. A read error may be the cause here, since a much bigger clone is one base away. Other DNA sequences of this sample code for an identical CDR3. V usage is TRBV9 and J usage is TRBJ2-7, with D perhaps matching TRBD1 (6 bases). The sequencing sample was made of peripheral blood. This receptor was identified in a woman of 80 years or more with active or convalescent COVID-19. CDR3 coding DNA: TGTGCCAGCAGCGCGACAGGAGACGAGCAGTACTTC. This gives the protein CASSATGDEQYF.